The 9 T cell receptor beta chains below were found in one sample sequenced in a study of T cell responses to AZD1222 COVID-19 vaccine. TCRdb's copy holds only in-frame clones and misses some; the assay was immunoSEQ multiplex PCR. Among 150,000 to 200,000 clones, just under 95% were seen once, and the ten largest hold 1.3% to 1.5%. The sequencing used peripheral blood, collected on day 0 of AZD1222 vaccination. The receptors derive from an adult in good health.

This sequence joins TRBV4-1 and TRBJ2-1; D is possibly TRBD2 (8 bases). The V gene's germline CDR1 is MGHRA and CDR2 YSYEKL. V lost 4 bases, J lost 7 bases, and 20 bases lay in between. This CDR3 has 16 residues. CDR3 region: CASSPSLAGQRNEQFF. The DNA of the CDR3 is TGCGCCAGCAGCCCCTCCTTAGCGGGACAGCGGAATGAGCAGTTCTTC.

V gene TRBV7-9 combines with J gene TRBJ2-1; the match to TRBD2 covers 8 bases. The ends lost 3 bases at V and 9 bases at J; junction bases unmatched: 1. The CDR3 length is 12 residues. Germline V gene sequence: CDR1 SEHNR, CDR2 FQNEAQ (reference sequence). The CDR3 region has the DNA TGTGCCAGCAGCTTTGCGGGGGGTGAGCAGTTCTTC. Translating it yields CASSFAGGEQFF.

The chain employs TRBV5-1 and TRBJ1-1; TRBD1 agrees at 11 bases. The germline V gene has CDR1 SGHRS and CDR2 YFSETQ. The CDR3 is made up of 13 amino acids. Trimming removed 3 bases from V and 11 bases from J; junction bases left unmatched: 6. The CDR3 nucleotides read TGCGCCAGCAGCTCCGGACAGGGGGCACCGGCTTTCTTT. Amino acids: CASSSGQGAPAFF.

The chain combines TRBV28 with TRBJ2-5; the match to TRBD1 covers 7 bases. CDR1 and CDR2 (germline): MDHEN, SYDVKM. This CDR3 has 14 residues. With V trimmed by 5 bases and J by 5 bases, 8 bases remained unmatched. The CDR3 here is CASSPSDRAETQYF. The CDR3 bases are TGTGCCAGCAGTCCATCCGACAGGGCCGAGACCCAGTACTTC.

CDR3 sequence: CASSLARQGGEKLFF. CDR3 DNA: TGTGCCAGCAGCTTAGCCCGCCAGGGGGGGGAAAAACTGTTTTTT. J is TRBJ1-4 and V is TRBV7-2, with TRBD1 matching over 7 bases. The CDR3 covers 15 residues. In germline, CDR1 is SGHTA, CDR2 FQGNSA. The V gene end was trimmed by 0 bases and the J gene end by 8 bases; junction bases not matched to a gene: 6.

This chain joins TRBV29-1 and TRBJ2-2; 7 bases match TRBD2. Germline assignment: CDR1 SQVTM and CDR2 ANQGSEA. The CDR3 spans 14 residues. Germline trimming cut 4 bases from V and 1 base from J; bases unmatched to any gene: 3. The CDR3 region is CSVGRGVNTGELFF. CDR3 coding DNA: TGCAGCGTTGGCCGGGGGGTGAACACCGGGGAGCTGTTTTTT.

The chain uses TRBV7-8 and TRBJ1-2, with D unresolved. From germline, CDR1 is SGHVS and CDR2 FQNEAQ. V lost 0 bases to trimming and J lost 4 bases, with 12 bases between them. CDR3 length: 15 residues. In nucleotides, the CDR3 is TGTGCCAGCAGCTTAGCGTCCCTCCCGGCCTATGGCTACACCTTC. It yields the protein CASSLASLPAYGYTF.

The CDR3 is CATSDSGQDNEQFF. CDR3 in DNA: TGTGCCACCAGTGATTCCGGACAGGACAATGAGCAGTTCTTC. V is TRBV24-1 and J is TRBJ2-1, with 7 bases aligning to TRBD1. V was clipped by 2 bases and J by 5 bases; unmatched bases: 2. CDR1 is KGHDR and CDR2 is SFDVKD in the germline V gene. The CDR3 loop spans 14 amino acids.

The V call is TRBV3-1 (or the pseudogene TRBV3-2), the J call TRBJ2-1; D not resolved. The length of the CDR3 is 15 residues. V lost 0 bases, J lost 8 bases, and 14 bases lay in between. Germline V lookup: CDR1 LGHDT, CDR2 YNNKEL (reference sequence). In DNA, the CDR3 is TGTGCCAGCAGCCAAGATACTCCGGAGATGGATGAGCAGTTCTTC. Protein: CASSQDTPEMDEQFF.